These 21 T cell receptor beta chains were sequenced from one sample in a study of blood T cell repertoires in COVID-19. The assay was immunoSEQ multiplex PCR, and TCRdb's table has in-frame clones only and misses some. The sample yields approximately 170,000 clones, over 75% seen once. The sequenced sample was peripheral blood. All receptors come from a man between 60 and 75 years old with active or convalescent COVID-19.

The V gene is TRBV16, the J gene TRBJ1-5, with a possible D match to TRBD1 (6 bases). V was clipped by 0 bases and J by 4 bases, with 10 bases between them. The length of the CDR3 is 15 residues. Per the germline V gene, CDR1 is KGHSY and CDR2 is FQNENV. CDR3: CASSQSRGGNQPQHF. The CDR3 DNA reads TGTGCCAGCAGCCAATCGCGAGGGGGTAATCAGCCCCAGCATTTT.

The rearrangement links TRBV3-1 (or the pseudogene TRBV3-2) to TRBJ1-6, with 10 bases aligning to TRBD1. Germline V gene lookup returns CDR1 LGHDT and CDR2 YNNKEL (reference sequence). There are 17 residues in the CDR3. V shed 0 bases and J 6 bases; nucleotides not matched to a gene: 5. The CDR3 is CASSQEGQGEGNSPLHF. CDR3 in DNA: TGTGCCAGCAGCCAAGAAGGACAGGGGGAAGGTAATTCACCCCTCCACTTT.

The chain employs TRBV18 and TRBJ2-4; D is possibly TRBD1 (5 bases). The CDR3 loop spans 17 amino acids. The V end was cut by 0 bases, the J end by 2 bases, with 14 bases between. Per germline, CDR1 KGHSH and CDR2 LQKENI. The CDR3 reads CASSPPTGRVTKNIQYF. CDR3 coding DNA: TGTGCCAGCTCACCACCTACGGGCAGGGTGACCAAAAACATTCAGTACTTC.

The rearrangement joins TRBV11-2 to TRBJ2-1, with D tentatively TRBD1 (8 bases). There are 16 residues in the CDR3. V was pared by 1 base and J by 3 bases, with 13 bases between. Germline V gene data show CDR1 as SGHAT and CDR2 as FQNNGV. CDR3 sequence (DNA): TGTGCCAGCAGCTTAGTACAGGGGGGGGACTACAATGAGCAGTTCTTC. It yields the protein CASSLVQGGDYNEQFF.

Only one count was recorded for this clone. The rearrangement links TRBV20-1 to TRBJ1-1, with a possible D match to TRBD1 (6 bases). CDR3 length: 14 amino acids. V was clipped by 3 bases and J by 1 base, with 12 bases between them. Per germline, CDR1 DFQATT and CDR2 SNEGSKA (reference sequence). CDR3 region: CSASLRQANTEAFF. The CDR3 DNA follows: TGCAGTGCTAGTCTACGACAGGCGAACACTGAAGCTTTCTTT.

This rearrangement joins TRBV7-9 to TRBJ1-2; unclear D gene. V lost 5 bases and J 4 bases, leaving 11 bases between the germline ends. CDR3 length: 13 amino acids. CDR1 is SEHNR and CDR2 is FQNEAQ in the germline V gene (reference sequence). CDR3 residues: CASSPGRGYGYTF. In DNA, the CDR3 is TGTGCCAGCAGCCCCGGACGGGGCTATGGCTACACCTTC.

This chain links TRBV5-4 with TRBJ2-5, with TRBD2 identical over 13 bases. CDR3 length: 15 amino acids. The V and J ends lost 6 bases and 2 bases, in that order; junction bases with no gene match: 4. CDR1 is SGHNT, CDR2 YYREEE, per germline (reference sequence). CDR3 in amino acids: CASNPGLAGQETQYF. The DNA for the CDR3 is TGTGCCAGCAACCCGGGACTAGCGGGGCAAGAGACCCAGTACTTC. The full variable domain, completed using reference TRBV5-4 and TRBJ2-5, is ETGVTQSPTHLIKTRGQQVTLRCSSQSGHNTVSWYQQALGQGPQFIFQYYREEENGRGNFPPRFSGLQFPNYSSELNVNALELDDSALYLCASNPGLAGQETQYFGPGTRLLVL.

The genes are TRBV7-9 and TRBJ1-1; the D gene is possibly TRBD1 (6 bases). The CDR3 covers 14 residues. Trimming left V 4 bases short and J 0 bases short, with 9 bases between. CDR1 is SEHNR, CDR2 FQNEAQ, per germline (reference sequence). The CDR3 is CASSWGLMNTEAFF. CDR3 DNA: TGTGCCAGCAGCTGGGGGCTAATGAACACTGAAGCTTTCTTT.

CDR3 protein: CASSLVTSSLRGDTEAFF. Here the CDR3 DNA reads TGTGCCAGCAGCTTAGTAACTTCATCCCTCAGGGGGGATACTGAAGCTTTCTTT. The chain couples TRBV11-2 to TRBJ1-1, with 7 bases fitting TRBD1. The CDR3 runs 18 residues. Germline V lookup: CDR1 SGHAT, CDR2 FQNNGV. V was pared by 1 base and J by 5 bases, with 16 bases of the junction left unmatched.

The genes are TRBV7-6 and TRBJ2-6; D remains unclear. The ends were cut back, 1 base at V and 0 bases at J, with 10 bases in the middle. In germline, CDR1 is SGHVS, CDR2 FNYEAQ. The CDR3 is made up of 17 amino acids. CDR3 region: CASSLDGSVSGANVLTF. In DNA, the CDR3 is TGTGCCAGCAGCTTAGACGGGTCCGTCTCTGGGGCCAACGTCCTGACTTTC.

The V call is TRBV29-1, the J call TRBJ2-1; tentative D call: TRBD1 (5 bases). Germline V gene lookup returns CDR1 SQVTM and CDR2 ANQGSEA. The CDR3 contains 14 residues. V dropped 1 base and J dropped 5 bases, with 12 bases sitting between them. The CDR3 reads CSVEGQGINNEQFF. The CDR3 nucleotides read TGCAGCGTTGAAGGTCAGGGAATTAACAATGAGCAGTTCTTC.

V usage is TRBV5-1 and J usage is TRBJ2-3; 7 positions match TRBD2. Trimming at V came to 0 bases and at J to 3 bases, leaving 7 bases not matched to a gene. The CDR3 runs to 16 residues. Germline V gene data show CDR1 as SGHRS and CDR2 as YFSETQ. Written as DNA, the CDR3 is TGCGCCAGCAGCTTGGCTCACGGGGGAGGGACAGATACGCAGTATTTT. It translates to CASSLAHGGGTDTQYF.

The V call is TRBV10-1, the J call TRBJ2-7; D is uncertain. In germline, CDR1 is WNHNN, CDR2 SYGVQD (reference sequence). Between the trimmed V and J ends, which lost 3 bases and 0 bases, there was a span of 9 bases. The CDR3 has 14 amino acids. CDR3 sequence reads: CASSDRIDSYEQYF. Written as DNA, the CDR3 is TGCGCCAGCAGTGACAGGATAGACTCCTACGAGCAGTACTTC.

This clone was picked up a small number of times. The chain couples TRBV14 to TRBJ1-5, with 8 nucleotides matching TRBD1. The CDR3 runs to 18 residues. V lost 1 base and J lost 5; bases outside the gene matches: 13. Germline CDR1 reads SGHDN; CDR2 reads FVKESK. CDR3 DNA: TGTGCCAGCAGCCAAGGATCGGGTCAGGGGGCCCCCGATCAGCCCCAGCATTTT. Translating it yields CASSQGSGQGAPDQPQHF.

J is TRBJ2-2 and V is TRBV7-2; possibly TRBD2 for D (5 bases). V was pared by 6 bases and J by 5 bases, with 13 bases between. Per germline, CDR1 SGHTA and CDR2 FQGNSA. The CDR3 totals 14 residues. CDR3 DNA sequence: TGTGCCAGCAGACCGACCGGGGATACCGGGGAGCTGTTTTTT. It encodes CASRPTGDTGELFF.

J is TRBJ2-1 and V is TRBV3-1 (or the pseudogene TRBV3-2), with D possibly being TRBD2 (6 bases). Germline V lookup: CDR1 LGHDT, CDR2 YNNKEL (reference sequence). The CDR3 is 15 residues long. V shed 3 bases and J shed 2 bases, with 11 bases lying between them. This CDR3 is CASSQGGGTYNEQFF. As DNA, the CDR3 is TGTGCCAGCAGCCAGGGTGGGGGGACCTACAATGAGCAGTTCTTC.

The chain has TRBV5-6 and TRBJ1-1; D call uncertain. Trimming took off 0 bases at V and 1 base at J, with 7 bases between the two ends. The CDR3 spans 14 residues. Germline CDR1 is SGHDT and CDR2 is YYEEEE. The CDR3 reads CASSLAGGNTEAFF. For the CDR3, the DNA is TGTGCCAGCAGCTTGGCCGGCGGGAACACTGAAGCTTTCTTT.

V and J are TRBV2 and TRBJ1-6; a possible D gene is TRBD1 (5 bases). Germline lookup yields CDR1 SNHLY and CDR2 FYNNEI. The germline V and J ends were trimmed by 2 bases and 15 bases, with 11 bases remaining between them. The CDR3 consists of 12 residues. In DNA form, the CDR3 reads TGTGCCAGCAGTGAACAGGGAAGAGGCCTCCACTTT. Protein product: CASSEQGRGLHF.

The chain joins TRBV2 to TRBJ1-2; no firm D call. The CDR3 loop spans 13 amino acids. The ends were cut back, 7 bases at V and 0 bases at J, with 9 bases in the middle. Germline assignment: CDR1 SNHLY and CDR2 FYNNEI. For the CDR3, the DNA is TGTGCCAGCACCCCGGGGACTAACTATGGCTACACCTTC. Protein sequence: CASTPGTNYGYTF.

The J gene is TRBJ2-7, the V gene TRBV5-1, with 12 bases fitting TRBD1. The ends lost 2 bases at V and 5 bases at J; junction bases unmatched: 8. Germline V gene data show CDR1 as SGHRS and CDR2 as YFSETQ. The CDR3 runs 16 residues. In DNA, the CDR3 is TGCGCCAGCAGCTTAAAGGGACAGGGGGCGACCCACGAGCAGTACTTC. Protein sequence: CASSLKGQGATHEQYF. Complete variable domain (other parts from reference TRBV5-1 and TRBJ2-7): KAGVTQTPRYLIKTRGQQVTLSCSPISGHRSVSWYQQTPGQGLQFLFEYFSETQRNKGNFPGRFSGRQFSNSRSEMNVSTLELGDSALYLCASSLKGQGATHEQYFGPGTRLTVT.

V is TRBV11-2 and J is TRBJ1-1; weak D call: TRBD1 (6 bases). Per the germline V gene, CDR1 is SGHAT and CDR2 is FQNNGV. With 1 base removed from V and 12 bases from J, the gap between germline ends came to 12 bases. There are 12 residues in the CDR3. The CDR3 sequence is CASSLGQGLSFF. CDR3 nucleotides: TGTGCCAGCAGCTTAGGGCAGGGGTTATCTTTCTTT.